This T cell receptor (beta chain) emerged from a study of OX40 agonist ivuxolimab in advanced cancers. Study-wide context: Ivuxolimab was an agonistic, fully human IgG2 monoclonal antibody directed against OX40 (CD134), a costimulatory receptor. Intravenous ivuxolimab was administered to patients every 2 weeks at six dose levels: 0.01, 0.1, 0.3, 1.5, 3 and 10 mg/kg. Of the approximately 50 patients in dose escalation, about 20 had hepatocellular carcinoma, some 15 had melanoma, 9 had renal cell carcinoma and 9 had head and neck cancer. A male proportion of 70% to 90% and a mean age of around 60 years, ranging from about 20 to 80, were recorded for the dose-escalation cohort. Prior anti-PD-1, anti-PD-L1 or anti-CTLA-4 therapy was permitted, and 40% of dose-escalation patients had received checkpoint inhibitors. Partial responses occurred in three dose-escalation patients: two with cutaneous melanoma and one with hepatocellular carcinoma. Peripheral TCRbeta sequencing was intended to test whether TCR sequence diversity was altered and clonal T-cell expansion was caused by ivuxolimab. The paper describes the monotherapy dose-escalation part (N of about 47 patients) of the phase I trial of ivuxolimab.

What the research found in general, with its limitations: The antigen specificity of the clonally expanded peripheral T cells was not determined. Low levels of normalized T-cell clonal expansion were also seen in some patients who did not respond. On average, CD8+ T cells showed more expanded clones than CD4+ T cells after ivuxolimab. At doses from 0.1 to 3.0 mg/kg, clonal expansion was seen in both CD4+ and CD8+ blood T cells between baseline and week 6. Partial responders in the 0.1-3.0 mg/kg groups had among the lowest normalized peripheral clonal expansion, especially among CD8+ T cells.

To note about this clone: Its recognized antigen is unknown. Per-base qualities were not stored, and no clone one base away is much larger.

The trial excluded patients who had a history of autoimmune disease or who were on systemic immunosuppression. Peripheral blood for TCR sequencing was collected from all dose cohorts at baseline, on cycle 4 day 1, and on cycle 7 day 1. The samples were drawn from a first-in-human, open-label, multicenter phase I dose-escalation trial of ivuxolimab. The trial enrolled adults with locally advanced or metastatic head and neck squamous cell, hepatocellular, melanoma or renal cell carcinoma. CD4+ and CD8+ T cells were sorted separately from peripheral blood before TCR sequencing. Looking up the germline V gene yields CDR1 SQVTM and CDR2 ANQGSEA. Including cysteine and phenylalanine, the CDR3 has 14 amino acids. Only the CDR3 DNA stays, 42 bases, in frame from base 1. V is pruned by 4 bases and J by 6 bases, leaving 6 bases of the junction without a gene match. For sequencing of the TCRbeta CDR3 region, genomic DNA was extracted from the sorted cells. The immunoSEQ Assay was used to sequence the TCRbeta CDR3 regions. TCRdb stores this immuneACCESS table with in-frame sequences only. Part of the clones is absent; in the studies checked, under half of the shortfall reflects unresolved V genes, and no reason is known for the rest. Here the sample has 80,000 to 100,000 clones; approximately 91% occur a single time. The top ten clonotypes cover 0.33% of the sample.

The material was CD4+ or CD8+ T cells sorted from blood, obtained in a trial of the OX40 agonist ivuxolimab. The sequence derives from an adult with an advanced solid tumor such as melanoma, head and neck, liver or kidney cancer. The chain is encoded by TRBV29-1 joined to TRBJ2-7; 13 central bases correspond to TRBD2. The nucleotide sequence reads TGCAGCGTTGCCACACTAGCGGGAGGGCTCGAGCAGTACTTC. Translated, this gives CSVATLAGGLEQYF.